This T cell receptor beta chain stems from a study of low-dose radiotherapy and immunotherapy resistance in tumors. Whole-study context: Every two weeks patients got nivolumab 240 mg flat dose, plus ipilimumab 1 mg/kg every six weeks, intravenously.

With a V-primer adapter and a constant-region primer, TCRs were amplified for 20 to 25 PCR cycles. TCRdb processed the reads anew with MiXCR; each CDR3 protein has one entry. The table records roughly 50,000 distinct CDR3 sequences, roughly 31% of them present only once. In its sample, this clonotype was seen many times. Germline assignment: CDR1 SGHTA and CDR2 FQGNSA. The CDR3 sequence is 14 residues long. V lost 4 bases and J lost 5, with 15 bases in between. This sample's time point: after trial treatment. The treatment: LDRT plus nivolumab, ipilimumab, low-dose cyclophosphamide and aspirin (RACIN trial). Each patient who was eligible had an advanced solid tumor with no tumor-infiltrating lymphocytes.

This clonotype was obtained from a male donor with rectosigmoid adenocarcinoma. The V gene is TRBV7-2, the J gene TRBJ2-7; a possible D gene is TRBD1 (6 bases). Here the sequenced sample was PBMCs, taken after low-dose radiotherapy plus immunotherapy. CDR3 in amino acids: CASSSYRDADEQYF. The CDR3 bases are TGTGCCAGCAGCTCTTACAGGGACGCCGACGAGCAGTACTTC.